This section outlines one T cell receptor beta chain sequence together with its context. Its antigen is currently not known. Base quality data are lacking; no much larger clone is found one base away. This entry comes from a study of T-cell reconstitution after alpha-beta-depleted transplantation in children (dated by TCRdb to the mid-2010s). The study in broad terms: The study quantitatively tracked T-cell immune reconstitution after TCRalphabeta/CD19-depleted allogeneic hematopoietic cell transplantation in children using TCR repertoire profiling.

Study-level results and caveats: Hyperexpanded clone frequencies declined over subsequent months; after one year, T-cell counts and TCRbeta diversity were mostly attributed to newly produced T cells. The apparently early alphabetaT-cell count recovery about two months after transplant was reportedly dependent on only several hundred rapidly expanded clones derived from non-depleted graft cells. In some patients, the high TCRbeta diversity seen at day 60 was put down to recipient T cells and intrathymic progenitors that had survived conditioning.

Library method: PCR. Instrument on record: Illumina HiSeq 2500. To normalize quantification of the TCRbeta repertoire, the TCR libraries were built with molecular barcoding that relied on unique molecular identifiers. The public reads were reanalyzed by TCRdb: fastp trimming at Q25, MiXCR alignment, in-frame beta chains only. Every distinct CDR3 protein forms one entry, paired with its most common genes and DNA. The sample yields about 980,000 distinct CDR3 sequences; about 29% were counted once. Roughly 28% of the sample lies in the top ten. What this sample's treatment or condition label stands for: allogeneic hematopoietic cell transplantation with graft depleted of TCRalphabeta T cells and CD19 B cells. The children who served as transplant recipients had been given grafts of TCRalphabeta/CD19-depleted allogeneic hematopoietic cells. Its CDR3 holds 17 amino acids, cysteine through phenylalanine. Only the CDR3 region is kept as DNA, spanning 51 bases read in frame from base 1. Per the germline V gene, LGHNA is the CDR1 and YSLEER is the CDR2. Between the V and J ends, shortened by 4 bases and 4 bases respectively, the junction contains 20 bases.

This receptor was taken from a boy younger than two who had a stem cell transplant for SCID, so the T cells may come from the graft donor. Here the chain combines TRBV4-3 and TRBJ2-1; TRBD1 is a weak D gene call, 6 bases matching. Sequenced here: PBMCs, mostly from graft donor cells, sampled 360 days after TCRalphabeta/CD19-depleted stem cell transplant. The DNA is TGCGCCAGCAGCCTAAATCTCGAGGGGGTCCGGTACAATGAGCAGTTCTTC. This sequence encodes CASSLNLEGVRYNEQFF.